The next 3 T cell receptor beta chains were all read from a single sample in a study of blood T cell repertoires in COVID-19. Repertoires were generated with immunoSEQ multiplex PCR, while TCRdb's copy carries only in-frame clones and drops some. The sample contains over 200,000 clones, 75% to 85% of which appear only once. The sample taken for sequencing was peripheral blood. These receptors all stem from a woman aged 25-40 years with COVID-19, enrolled during active disease.

This chain links TRBV18 with TRBJ2-1; D might be TRBD2 (6 bases). Germline V gene data show CDR1 as KGHSH and CDR2 as LQKENI. The V end was cut by 0 bases, the J end by 9 bases, with 12 bases between. The length of the CDR3 is 14 residues. The CDR3 sequence is CASSPPNPGVEQFF. DNA for the CDR3: TGTGCCAGCTCACCACCGAACCCGGGAGTTGAGCAGTTCTTC. Full variable domain (outside the CDR3, taken from reference TRBV18 and TRBJ2-1): NAGVMQNPRHLVRRRGQEARLRCSPMKGHSHVYWYRQLPEEGLKFMVYLQKENIIDESGMPKERFSAEFPKEGPSILRIQQVVRGDSAAYFCASSPPNPGVEQFFGPGTRLTVL.

The rearrangement links TRBV27 to TRBJ2-1; 10 bases are a match to TRBD2. Germline V gene sequence: CDR1 MNHEY, CDR2 SMNVEV (reference sequence). The CDR3 is 15 residues long. Trimming took 5 bases from V and 4 from J; bases not matched to a gene: 5. The CDR3 coding sequence is TGTGCCAGCAGTCCCGGGACTAGCGCGTACAATGAGCAGTTCTTC. Translating gives CASSPGTSAYNEQFF.

The J gene is TRBJ2-7, the V gene TRBV14; D may be TRBD2 (5 bases). There are 13 residues in the CDR3. V was clipped by 4 bases and J by 5 bases, with 12 bases between them. Germline V gene data show CDR1 as SGHDN and CDR2 as FVKESK. In DNA, the CDR3 is TGTGCCAGCAGCCGGAGAGGGCTAAACGAGCAGTACTTC. Translated, it gives CASSRRGLNEQYF.